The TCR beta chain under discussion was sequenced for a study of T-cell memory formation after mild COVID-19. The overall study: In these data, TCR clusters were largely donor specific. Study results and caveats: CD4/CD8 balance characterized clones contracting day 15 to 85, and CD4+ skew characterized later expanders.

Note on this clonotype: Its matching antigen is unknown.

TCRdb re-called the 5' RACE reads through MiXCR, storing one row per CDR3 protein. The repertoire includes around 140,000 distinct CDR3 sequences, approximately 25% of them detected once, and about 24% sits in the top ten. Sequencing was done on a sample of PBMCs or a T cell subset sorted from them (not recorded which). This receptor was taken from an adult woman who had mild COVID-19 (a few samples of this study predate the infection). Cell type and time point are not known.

The CDR3 region is CASGTSDSYEQYF. The CDR3 bases are TGTGCTAGTGGCACATCGGACAGCTACGAGCAGTACTTC. This sequence joins TRBV12-5 and TRBJ2-7; possibly TRBD1 for D (6 bases). V lost 6 bases to trimming and J lost 3 bases, with 12 bases between them. The CDR3 is made up of 13 amino acids. Germline V gene data show CDR1 as LGHNT and CDR2 as FRNRAP.